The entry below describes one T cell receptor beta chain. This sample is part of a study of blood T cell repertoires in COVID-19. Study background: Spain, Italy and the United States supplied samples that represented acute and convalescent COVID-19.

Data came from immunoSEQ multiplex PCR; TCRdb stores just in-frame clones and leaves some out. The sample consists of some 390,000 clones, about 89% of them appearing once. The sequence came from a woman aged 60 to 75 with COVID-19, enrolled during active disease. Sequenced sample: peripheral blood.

As DNA, the CDR3 is TGCGCCAGCAGCGTCCGACAGGTGCCCTCCTACGAGCAGTACTTC. This gives the protein CASSVRQVPSYEQYF. This rearrangement joins TRBV5-1 to TRBJ2-7; D is possibly TRBD1 (6 bases). CDR1 and CDR2 from the germline V gene are SGHRS and YFSETQ. This CDR3 contains 15 residues. Trimming removed 4 bases at V and 0 bases at J, with 14 bases between.